This T cell receptor (beta chain) was sequenced in a study of CXCR3-negative and CXCR3-positive naive CD8 T cells. Study results and caveats: Naive subsets had comparable surface CD5, so TRB CDR3 properties gauged TCR strength. Memory cells differed in TRBV-TRBJ usage, but naive CXCR3-negative and CXCR3-positive cells had similar usage. In CXCR3-positive naive cells, the TRB CDR3s were more hydrophobic than in CXCR3-negative naive cells.

The sorter processed each CD8+ T cell subset in triplicate at roughly 280,000 cells apiece. Preparation of TRB cDNA libraries relied on 5' RACE carrying UMI labels. Following a re-call of the 5' RACE reads, TCRdb has one entry per CDR3 protein and lacks DNA. The sample totals about 89,000 distinct CDR3 sequences. With respect to this clonotype: The antigen remains undetermined.

The CDR3 has 15 residues. The germline V gene encodes CDR1 DFQATT and CDR2 SNEGSKA (reference sequence). The rearrangement links TRBV20-1 to TRBJ2-7. This TCR came from a human donor in good health. Some clones in this sample may be carry-over from other donors' samples. Sequenced: naive CXCR3+ CD8+ T cells from blood. Stated subset: CD45RO-CCR7+CD27+CD95- naive CD8+ T cells expressing CXCR3 (TNR3+). CDR3: CSARDHERGSYEQYF.